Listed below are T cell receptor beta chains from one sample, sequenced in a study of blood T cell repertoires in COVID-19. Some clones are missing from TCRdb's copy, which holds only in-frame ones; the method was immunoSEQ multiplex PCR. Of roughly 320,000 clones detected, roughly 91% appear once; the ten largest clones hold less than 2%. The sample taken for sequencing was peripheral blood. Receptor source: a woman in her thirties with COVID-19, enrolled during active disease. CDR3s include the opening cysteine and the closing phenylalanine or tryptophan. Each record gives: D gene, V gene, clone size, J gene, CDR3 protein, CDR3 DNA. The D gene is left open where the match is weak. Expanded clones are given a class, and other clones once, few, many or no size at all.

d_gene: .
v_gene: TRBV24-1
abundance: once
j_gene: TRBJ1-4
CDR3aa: CATSESGATNEKLFF
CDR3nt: TGTGCCACCAGTGAATCTGGAGCCACTAATGAAAAACTGTTTTTT

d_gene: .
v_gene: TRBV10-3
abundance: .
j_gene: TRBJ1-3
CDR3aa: CAISDMTGNTIYF
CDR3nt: TGTGCCATCAGTGATATGACAGGAAACACCATATATTTT

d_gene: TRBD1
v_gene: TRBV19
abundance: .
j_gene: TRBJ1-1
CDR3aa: CASSDPRGTGIESAFF
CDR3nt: TGTGCCAGTAGTGACCCTCGGGGGACAGGGATCGAGTCGGCTTTCTTT

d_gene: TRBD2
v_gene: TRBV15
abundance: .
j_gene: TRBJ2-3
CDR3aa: CATSRASAGTSGGTDTQYF
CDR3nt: TGTGCCACCAGCAGAGCCTCCGCCGGGACTAGCGGGGGGACAGATACGCAGTATTTT

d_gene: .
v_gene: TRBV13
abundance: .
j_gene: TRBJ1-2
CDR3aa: CASSLGRSEGYTF
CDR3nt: TGTGCCAGCAGCTTAGGTCGATCGGAGGGCTACACCTTC

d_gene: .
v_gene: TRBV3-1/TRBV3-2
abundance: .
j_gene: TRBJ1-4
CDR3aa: CASSQAGFVDEKLFF
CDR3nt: TGTGCCAGCAGCCAAGCGGGTTTTGTGGATGAAAAACTGTTTTTT

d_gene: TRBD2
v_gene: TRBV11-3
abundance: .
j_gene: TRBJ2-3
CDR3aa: CASSLLAGGHTDTQYF
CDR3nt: TGTGCCAGCAGCTTATTAGCGGGGGGACACACAGATACGCAGTATTTT

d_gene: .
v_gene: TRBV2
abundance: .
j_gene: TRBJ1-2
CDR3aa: CASSEAELYGYTF
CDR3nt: TGTGCCAGCAGTGAAGCAGAACTCTATGGCTACACCTTC

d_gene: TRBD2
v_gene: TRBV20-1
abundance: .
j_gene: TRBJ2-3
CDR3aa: CSASHLAGGGTDTQYF
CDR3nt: TGCAGTGCTAGTCACTTAGCGGGGGGAGGCACAGATACGCAGTATTTT

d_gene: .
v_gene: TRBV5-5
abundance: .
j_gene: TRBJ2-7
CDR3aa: CASSARLGIIGYEQYF
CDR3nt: TGTGCCAGCAGCGCCCGTCTCGGTATCATCGGCTACGAGCAGTACTTC

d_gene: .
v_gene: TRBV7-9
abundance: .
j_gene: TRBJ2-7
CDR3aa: CASSLARIGTGRRSYEQYF
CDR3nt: TGTGCCAGCAGCTTAGCTCGTATCGGAACAGGCCGCCGCTCCTACGAGCAGTACTTC

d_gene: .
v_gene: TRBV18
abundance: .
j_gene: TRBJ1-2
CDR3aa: CASSQATEYGYTF
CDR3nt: TGTGCCAGCTCACAGGCGACTGAGTATGGCTACACCTTC

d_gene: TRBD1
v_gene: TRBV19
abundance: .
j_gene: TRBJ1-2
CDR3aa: CASSPGDSHSYGYTF
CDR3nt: TGTGCCAGTAGTCCGGGGGACAGTCACTCCTATGGCTACACCTTC

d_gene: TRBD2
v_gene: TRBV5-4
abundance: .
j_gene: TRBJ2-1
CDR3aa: CASSPGTSGGYNEQFF
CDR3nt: TGTGCCAGCAGCCCGGGGACTAGCGGGGGCTACAATGAGCAGTTCTTC

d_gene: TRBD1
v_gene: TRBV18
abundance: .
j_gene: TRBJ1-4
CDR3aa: CASSPQGATTNEKLFF
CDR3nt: TGTGCCAGCTCACCACAGGGGGCGACAACTAATGAAAAACTGTTTTTT

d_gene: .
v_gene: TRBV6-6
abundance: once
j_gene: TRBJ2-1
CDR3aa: CASTYGVSSYNEQFF
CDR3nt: TGTGCCAGCACCTACGGGGTCAGCTCCTACAATGAGCAGTTCTTC

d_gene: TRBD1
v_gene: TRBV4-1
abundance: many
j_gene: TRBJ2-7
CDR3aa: CASSLMTGPYEQYF
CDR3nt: TGCGCCAGCAGCCTCATGACAGGGCCCTACGAGCAGTACTTC

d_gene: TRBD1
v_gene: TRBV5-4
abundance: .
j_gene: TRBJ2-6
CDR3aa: CASSTDRGLSGANVLTF
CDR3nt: TGTGCCAGCAGCACCGACAGGGGGCTATCTGGGGCCAACGTCCTGACTTTC

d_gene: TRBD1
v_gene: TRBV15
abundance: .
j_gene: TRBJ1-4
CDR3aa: CATSRGQGNEKLFF
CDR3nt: TGTGCCACCAGCAGAGGACAGGGGAATGAAAAACTGTTTTTT

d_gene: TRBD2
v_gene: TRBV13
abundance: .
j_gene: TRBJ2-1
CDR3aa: CASSWRGAYNEQFF
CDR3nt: TGTGCCAGCTCGTGGCGGGGGGCCTACAATGAGCAGTTCTTC

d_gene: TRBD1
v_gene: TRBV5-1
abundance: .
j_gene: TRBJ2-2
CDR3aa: CASRTGTGDTGELFF
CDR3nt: TGCGCCAGCAGGACCGGGACAGGGGACACCGGGGAGCTGTTTTTT

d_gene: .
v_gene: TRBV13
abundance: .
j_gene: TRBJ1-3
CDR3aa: CASSLGMSSGNTIYF
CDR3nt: TGTGCCAGCAGCTTAGGTATGAGCTCTGGAAACACCATATATTTT

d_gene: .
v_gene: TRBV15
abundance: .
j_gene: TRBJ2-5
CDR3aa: CATSREGQGTETQYF
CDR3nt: TGTGCCACCAGCAGAGAGGGGCAGGGAACAGAGACCCAGTACTTC

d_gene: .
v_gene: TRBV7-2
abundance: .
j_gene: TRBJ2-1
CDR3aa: CASSLSGRGLDEQFF
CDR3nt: TGTGCCAGCAGCTTATCGGGCAGGGGATTAGATGAGCAGTTCTTC

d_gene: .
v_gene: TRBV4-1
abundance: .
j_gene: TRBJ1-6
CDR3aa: CASSQEKPRLNSPLHF
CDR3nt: TGCGCCAGCAGCCAAGAGAAACCTCGACTGAATTCACCCCTCCACTTT

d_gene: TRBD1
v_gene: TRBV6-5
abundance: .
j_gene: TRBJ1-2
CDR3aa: CASSYRTGGNYGYTF
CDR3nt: TGTGCCAGCAGTTACCGGACAGGGGGCAACTATGGCTACACCTTC

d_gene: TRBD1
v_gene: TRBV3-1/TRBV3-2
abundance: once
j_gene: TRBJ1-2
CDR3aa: CASSQETGFGYGYTF
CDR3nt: TGTGCCAGCAGCCAAGAGACAGGGTTTGGCTATGGCTACACCTTC

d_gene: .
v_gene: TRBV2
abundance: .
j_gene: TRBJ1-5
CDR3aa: CASSERVNQPQHF
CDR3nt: TGTGCCAGCAGTGAACGGGTGAATCAGCCCCAGCATTTT

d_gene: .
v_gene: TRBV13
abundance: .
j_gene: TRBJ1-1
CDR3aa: CASTYLGEAFF
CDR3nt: TGTGCCAGCACCTACCTCGGGGAAGCTTTCTTT

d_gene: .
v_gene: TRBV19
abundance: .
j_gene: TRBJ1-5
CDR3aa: CAGASSNQPQHF
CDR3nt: TGTGCCGGAGCCTCCAGCAATCAGCCCCAGCATTTT

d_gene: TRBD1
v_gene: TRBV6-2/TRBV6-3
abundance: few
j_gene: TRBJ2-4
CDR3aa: CASSRQGNIQYF
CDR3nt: TGTGCCAGCAGTCGACAGGGAAACATTCAGTACTTC

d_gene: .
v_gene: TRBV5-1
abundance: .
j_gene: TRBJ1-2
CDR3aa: CASSNGTAAYGYTF
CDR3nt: TGCGCCAGCAGCAACGGGACTGCCGCCTATGGCTACACCTTC

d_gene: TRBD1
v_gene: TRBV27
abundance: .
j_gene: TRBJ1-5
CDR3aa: CASSLVRDRVIQPQHF
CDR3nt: TGTGCCAGCAGTTTAGTGCGGGACAGGGTGATTCAGCCCCAGCATTTT

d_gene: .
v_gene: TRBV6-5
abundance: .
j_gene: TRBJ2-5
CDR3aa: CASSPRGADQETQYF
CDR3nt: TGTGCCAGCAGCCCCCGGGGAGCAGACCAAGAGACCCAGTACTTC

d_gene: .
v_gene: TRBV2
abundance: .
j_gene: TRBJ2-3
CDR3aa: CASKELVAAGLQYF
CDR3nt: TGTGCCAGCAAAGAGCTGGTAGCGGCGGGGTTGCAGTATTTT

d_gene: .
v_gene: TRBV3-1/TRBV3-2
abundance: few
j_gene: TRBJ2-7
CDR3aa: CASSSLPGSYEQYF
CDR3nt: TGTGCCAGCAGTTCGCTACCGGGGTCCTACGAGCAGTACTTC

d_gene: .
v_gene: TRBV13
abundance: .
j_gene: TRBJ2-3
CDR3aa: CASSLSPFREIKNGTDTQYF
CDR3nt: TGTGCCAGCAGCTTAAGCCCCTTCCGGGAGATTAAAAACGGCACAGATACGCAGTATTTT

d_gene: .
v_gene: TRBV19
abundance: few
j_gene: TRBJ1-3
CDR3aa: CASSSTGSSGNTIYF
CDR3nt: TGTGCCAGTAGTTCTACAGGGAGCTCTGGAAACACCATATATTTT

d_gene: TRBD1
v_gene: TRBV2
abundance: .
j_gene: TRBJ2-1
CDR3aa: CASTGMLGQGDYNEQFF
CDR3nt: TGTGCCAGCACCGGGATGTTGGGACAGGGGGATTACAATGAGCAGTTCTTC

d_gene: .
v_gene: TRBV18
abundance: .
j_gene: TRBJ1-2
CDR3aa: CASSNAREGGYTF
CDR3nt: TGTGCCAGCTCCAACGCAAGGGAGGGAGGCTACACCTTC

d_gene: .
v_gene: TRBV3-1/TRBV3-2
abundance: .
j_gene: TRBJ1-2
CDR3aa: CASSQVGGHGYTF
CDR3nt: TGTGCCAGCAGCCAAGTGGGAGGTCATGGCTACACCTTC

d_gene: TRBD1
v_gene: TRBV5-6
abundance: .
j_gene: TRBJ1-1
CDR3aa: CASSTDRANTEAFF
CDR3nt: TGTGCCAGCAGTACTGACAGGGCCAACACTGAAGCTTTCTTT

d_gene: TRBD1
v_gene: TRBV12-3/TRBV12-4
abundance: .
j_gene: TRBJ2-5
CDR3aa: CASSFEGAGTQYF
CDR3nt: TGTGCCAGCAGTTTCGAGGGGGCCGGGACCCAGTACTTC

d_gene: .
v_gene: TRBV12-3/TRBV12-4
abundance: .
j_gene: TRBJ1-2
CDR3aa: CASSLAYGYGYTF
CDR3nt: TGTGCCAGCAGTTTAGCCTATGGCTATGGCTACACCTTC

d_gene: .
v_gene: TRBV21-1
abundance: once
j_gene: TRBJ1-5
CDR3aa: CASSPEDRPGDNQPQHF
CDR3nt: TGTGCCAGCAGCCCCGAAGACCGCCCGGGAGACAATCAGCCCCAGCATTTT

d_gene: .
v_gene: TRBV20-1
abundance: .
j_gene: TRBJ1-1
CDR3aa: CSASSPEGVGAFF
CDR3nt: TGCAGTGCTAGTAGCCCCGAGGGGGTCGGAGCTTTCTTT

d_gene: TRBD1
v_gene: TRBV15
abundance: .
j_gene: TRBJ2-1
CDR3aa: CATSHPARGQNEQFF
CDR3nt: TGTGCCACCAGCCACCCTGCAAGGGGGCAGAATGAGCAGTTCTTC

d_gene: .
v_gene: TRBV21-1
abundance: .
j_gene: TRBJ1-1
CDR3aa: CASRTGGGTEAFF
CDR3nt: TGTGCCAGCAGGACAGGGGGAGGCACTGAAGCTTTCTTT

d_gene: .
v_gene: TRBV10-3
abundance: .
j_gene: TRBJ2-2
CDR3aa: CAISEFITGELFF
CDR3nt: TGTGCCATCAGTGAGTTCATTACCGGGGAGCTGTTTTTT

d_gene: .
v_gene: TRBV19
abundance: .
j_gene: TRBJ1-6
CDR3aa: CASSTRNSPLHF
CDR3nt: TGTGCCAGTAGTACTCGGAATTCACCCCTCCACTTT

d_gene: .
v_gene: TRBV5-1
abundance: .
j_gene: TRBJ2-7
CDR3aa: CASTPEGSLYYEQYF
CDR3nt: TGCGCCAGCACCCCTGAGGGTTCTCTCTACTACGAGCAGTACTTC

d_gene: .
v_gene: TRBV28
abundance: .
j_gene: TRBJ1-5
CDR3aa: CASSPISGSQPQHF
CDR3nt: TGTGCCAGCAGTCCGATCTCGGGGAGTCAGCCCCAGCATTTT

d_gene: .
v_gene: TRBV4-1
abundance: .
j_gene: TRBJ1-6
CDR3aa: CASSQDRAGVDSPLHF
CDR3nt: TGCGCCAGCAGCCAAGATAGGGCAGGGGTGGATTCACCCCTCCACTTT

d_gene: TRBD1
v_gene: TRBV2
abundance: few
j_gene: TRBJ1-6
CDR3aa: CASSRDRGSNSPLHF
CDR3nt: TGTGCCAGCAGCCGGGACAGGGGGAGTAATTCACCCCTCCACTTT